The next 23 T cell receptor beta chains were all read from a single sample in a study of cytomegalovirus exposure and HLA in healthy donors. Method: immunoSEQ multiplex PCR; TCRdb's copy keeps in-frame clones and lacks some. The data show tens of thousands of clones, 90% to 95% seen once. The sample consisted of PBMCs. The receptors stem from a woman aged 18-29 years in good health and CMV-seronegative.

The rearrangement links TRBV10-2 to TRBJ2-1; TRBD2 agrees at 7 bases. The J segment lost 5 bases and the V segment lost 6 bases, leaving 10 bases of the junction unmatched. Germline V gene data show CDR1 as WSHSY and CDR2 as SAAADI. The CDR3 covers 15 residues. CDR3 in amino acids: CASRDAAGVNNEQFF. The CDR3 DNA follows: TGCGCCAGCAGAGATGCCGCGGGGGTGAACAATGAGCAGTTCTTC.

The genes are TRBV4-1 and TRBJ1-6; 7 bases match TRBD1. With 6 bases clipped from V and 0 bases from J, the junction kept 5 bases outside the gene matches. The CDR3 sequence is 16 residues long. Germline V gene sequence: CDR1 MGHRA, CDR2 YSYEKL. CDR3: CASSPGQSSYNSPLHF. In DNA form, the CDR3 reads TGCGCCAGCAGTCCGGGACAGAGCTCCTATAATTCACCCCTCCACTTT.

CDR3 residues: CASSEAGGNNQPQHF. In nucleotides, the CDR3 is TGTGCCAGCAGTGAAGCCGGGGGGAACAATCAGCCCCAGCATTTT. The chain employs TRBV6-1 and TRBJ1-5; possible D gene TRBD1, 5 bases. V shed 0 bases and J shed 3 bases, with 9 bases lying between them. Germline CDR1 is MNHNS and CDR2 is SASEGT. CDR3 length: 15 amino acids.

The count of this clone is one. The chain couples TRBV19 to TRBJ1-2, with 7 nucleotides matching TRBD1. Germline V gene sequence: CDR1 LNHDA, CDR2 SQIVND (reference sequence). The trim removed 10 bases at V and 4 bases at J, leaving 12 bases unmatched. This CDR3 is 14 amino acids long. The CDR3 region has the DNA TGTGCCACCCAGGTGGCCCGGGACAGCTATGGCTACACCTTC. As protein: CATQVARDSYGYTF.

This clone came up a few times. The chain uses TRBV28 and TRBJ2-7; tentative D call: TRBD2 (7 bases). Germline loops: CDR1 MDHEN, CDR2 SYDVKM. Trimming removed 5 bases at V and 7 bases at J, with 18 bases between. The length of the CDR3 is 14 residues. CDR3 nucleotides: TGTGCCAGCAGTGATAGGGGGGGCCGAGGGGAGCAGTACTTC. The encoded protein is CASSDRGGRGEQYF. Filled out from reference TRBV28 and TRBJ2-7, the complete variable domain reads DVKVTQSSRYLVKRTGEKVFLECVQDMDHENMFWYRQDPGLGLRLIYFSYDVKMKEKGDIPEGYSVSREKKERFSLILESASTNQTSMYLCASSDRGGRGEQYFGPGTRLTVT.

The chain has TRBV28 and TRBJ2-3; 9 nucleotides match TRBD1. Germline lookup yields CDR1 MDHEN and CDR2 SYDVKM. This CDR3 spans 15 amino acids. The V gene end was trimmed by 5 bases and the J gene end by 4 bases; junction bases not matched to a gene: 7. The CDR3 coding sequence is TGTGCCAGCAGTCGGGGGGACAGGGCCCCAGATACGCAGTATTTT. Translating it yields CASSRGDRAPDTQYF.

The chain couples TRBV4-1 to TRBJ1-4, with a tentative D call TRBD1 (5 bases). Looked up from germline, CDR1 is MGHRA and CDR2 is YSYEKL. Trimming took off 3 bases at V and 7 bases at J, with 6 bases between the two ends. This CDR3 spans 12 amino acids. As DNA, the CDR3 is TGCGCCAGCAGCCAGGGGCTTGAAAAACTGTTTTTT. Its translation: CASSQGLEKLFF.

This clone has a single count. V usage is TRBV25-1 and J usage is TRBJ1-1, with D perhaps TRBD1 (6 bases). Trimming pared 8 bases from V and 6 bases from J, leaving 10 bases between. CDR1 and CDR2 (germline): MGHDK, SYGVNS. The length of the CDR3 is 11 residues. The CDR3 sequence is CASSRTAEAFF. CDR3 DNA sequence: TGTGCCAGCTCTAGGACAGCTGAAGCTTTCTTT.

The chain employs TRBV4-1 and TRBJ2-1, with 7 bases lining up with TRBD2. The trim removed 0 bases at V and 9 bases at J, leaving 14 bases unmatched. The CDR3 runs to 17 residues. Germline V CDR1 and CDR2: MGHRA, YSYEKL. The CDR3 loop reads CASSQEGEGWAHSEQFF. In DNA, the CDR3 is TGCGCCAGCAGCCAAGAAGGGGAGGGATGGGCCCATAGTGAGCAGTTCTTC.

The chain carries TRBV4-2 and TRBJ2-5; D remains ambiguous. The CDR3 runs 15 residues. Germline CDR1 and CDR2: LGHNA and YNFKEQ. Trimming left V 4 bases short and J 0 bases short, with 12 bases between. This CDR3 reads CASSLTTDHQETQYF. The CDR3 bases are TGTGCCAGCAGCCTAACTACCGACCACCAAGAGACCCAGTACTTC.

This chain connects TRBV7-6 to TRBJ2-6; TRBD2 is a possible D gene (6 bases). The germline V gene encodes CDR1 SGHVS and CDR2 FNYEAQ. The CDR3 is made up of 18 amino acids. Trimming left V 1 base short and J 2 bases short, with 15 bases between. The CDR3 here is CASSLEFVGTAGANVLTF. DNA of the CDR3: TGTGCCAGCAGCTTAGAGTTCGTCGGGACTGCTGGGGCCAACGTCCTGACTTTC.

This chain connects TRBV5-6 to TRBJ2-5, with D possibly matching TRBD2 (6 bases). Germline values: CDR1 SGHDT, CDR2 YYEEEE. The length of the CDR3 is 13 residues. The V end was cut by 8 bases, the J end by 3 bases, with 14 bases between. CDR3 sequence (DNA): TGTGCCAGTGCGGGGCAGGGAAAAGAGACCCAGTACTTC. It yields the protein CASAGQGKETQYF.

This sequence joins TRBV6-5 and TRBJ2-7; 8 bases line up with TRBD2. The CDR3 is made up of 15 amino acids. Germline V lookup: CDR1 MNHEY, CDR2 SVGAGI. V lost 0 bases, J lost 2 bases, and 3 bases stayed unmatched. The chain's CDR3 is CASSYSDSGAYEQYF. Here the CDR3 DNA reads TGTGCCAGCAGTTACTCGGATAGCGGGGCCTACGAGCAGTACTTC.

V and J are TRBV5-4 and TRBJ2-5, with D perhaps TRBD1 (6 bases). The CDR3 runs 18 residues. Per the germline V gene, CDR1 is SGHNT and CDR2 is YYREEE (reference sequence). Trimming shortened V by 1 base and J by 0 bases, and 19 bases separated the two germline ends. The CDR3 DNA reads as TGTGCCAGCAGCTTGTCGGGGCAGGGGCCGGGGTACCAAGAGACCCAGTACTTC. This sequence encodes CASSLSGQGPGYQETQYF.

The rearrangement links TRBV6-1 to TRBJ1-1; possibly TRBD1 for D (5 bases). V was trimmed by 8 bases and J by 9 bases, leaving 10 bases between them. Germline CDR1 reads MNHNS; CDR2 reads SASEGT. This CDR3 has 10 amino acids. CDR3 residues: CASQTEKAFF. For the CDR3, the DNA is TGTGCCAGCCAGACAGAAAAAGCTTTCTTT.

The chain is built from TRBV18 and TRBJ2-5; TRBD1 matches 8 bases. V lost 1 base and J lost 4; bases outside the gene matches: 2. Germline V gene sequence: CDR1 KGHSH, CDR2 LQKENI. The CDR3 extends over 14 amino acids. This chain's CDR3 is CASSPRQGAETQYF. For the CDR3, the DNA is TGTGCCAGCTCACCACGTCAGGGGGCAGAGACCCAGTACTTC.

This clone occurred a few times. V gene TRBV2 combines with J gene TRBJ2-7; 10 nucleotides align to TRBD1. CDR3 length: 14 residues. Unmatched junction bases numbered 6, after V lost 3 bases and J lost 7 bases. Germline V lookup: CDR1 SNHLY, CDR2 FYNNEI. The CDR3 region is CASSERDRGNEQYF. Written as DNA, the CDR3 is TGTGCCAGCAGTGAGAGGGACAGGGGTAATGAGCAGTACTTC.

The V and J genes are TRBV19 and TRBJ2-3; 8 positions match TRBD1. The CDR3 runs 15 residues. Losses at the gene ends were 5 bases for V and 0 bases for J; bases not matched to a gene: 4. Germline CDR1 is LNHDA and CDR2 is SQIVND (reference sequence). The CDR3 loop is CASSYRTGSTDTQYF. In DNA, the CDR3 is TGTGCCAGTAGTTACAGGACAGGGAGCACAGATACGCAGTATTTT.

The V and J genes are TRBV4-2 and TRBJ2-1; 15 nucleotides match TRBD2. V lost 3 bases to trimming and J lost 4 bases; unmatched junction nucleotides: 1. The V gene's germline CDR1 is LGHNA and CDR2 YNFKEQ. The CDR3 spans 16 residues. CDR3 bases: TGTGCCAGCAGCCAGGGACTAGCGGGGGGTTACAATGAGCAGTTCTTC. As protein: CASSQGLAGGYNEQFF.

The rearrangement joins TRBV4-1 to TRBJ1-5, with TRBD1 as a possible D gene (5 bases). Germline V gives CDR1 MGHRA, CDR2 YSYEKL. Trimming left V 1 base short and J 4 bases short, with 8 bases between. CDR3 length equals 14 residues. CDR3 protein: CASSQGGLNQPQHF. CDR3 DNA: TGCGCCAGCAGCCAAGGGGGACTAAATCAGCCCCAGCATTTT.

The chain links TRBV11-3 to TRBJ2-2, with 10 bases fitting TRBD1. The CDR3 is 16 amino acids. In germline, CDR1 is SGHNT, CDR2 YENEEA. V gave up 5 bases and J gave up 1 base; unmatched junction bases: 4. The CDR3 region has the DNA TGTGCCAGCAGCGGGACAGGGGATCGGAACACCGGGGAGCTGTTTTTT. Translated, it gives CASSGTGDRNTGELFF. Looking up the rest from reference TRBV11-3 and TRBJ2-2 gives the full variable domain: EAGVVQSPRYKIIEKKQPVAFWCNPISGHNTLYWYLQNLGQGPELLIRYENEEAVDDSQLPKDRFSAERLKGVDSTLKIQPAELGDSAVYLCASSGTGDRNTGELFFGEGSRLTVL.

The chain is built from TRBV5-1 and TRBJ2-7; 10 positions agree with TRBD1. Trimming at V came to 0 bases and at J to 9 bases, leaving 12 bases not matched to a gene. CDR3 length: 16 residues. Germline values: CDR1 SGHRS, CDR2 YFSETQ. The CDR3 sequence is CASSLDPGQGTSGQYF. DNA of the CDR3: TGCGCCAGCAGCTTGGACCCGGGACAGGGGACATCGGGGCAGTACTTC.

This clone has a single count. This rearrangement joins TRBV4-3 to TRBJ2-5; D may be TRBD1 (5 bases). The germline CDR1 and CDR2 sequences are LGHNA and YSLEER. CDR3 length equals 16 residues. V was clipped by 0 bases and J by 5 bases, with 16 bases between them. The CDR3 region has the DNA TGCGCCAGCAGCCAAGATTCTTTTGGGGCGCAGGAGACCCAGTACTTC. As protein: CASSQDSFGAQETQYF.